These T cell receptor beta chains were read from a single sample in a study of blood T cell repertoires in COVID-19. Sequencing was performed with immunoSEQ multiplex PCR; in TCRdb, only in-frame clones are kept and a portion is missing. The sample shows around 290,000 clones, more than 75% of them seen only once. What was sequenced was PBMCs or T cells enriched from blood (not recorded which). The receptors derive from a woman in her sixties in a cohort exposed to, infected with or recovered from COVID-19 (not recorded which). Both conserved end residues are part of each CDR3. D genes are given only for firm matches. Some rows have no size entry. The others give once, few or many, or a class for an expanded clone.

clone_size cdr3_length d_call j_call v_call cdr3_nt cdr3_aa
NA 15 TRBD1 TRBJ1-5 TRBV28 TGTGCCAGCAGACCTACAGGGGGTGGCAATCAGCCCCAGCATTTT CASRPTGGGNQPQHF
NA 15 NA TRBJ2-7 TRBV28 TGTGCCAGCCCTCCCATCCAGGGATCGTTATTCGAGCAGTACTTC CASPPIQGSLFEQYF
NA 17 TRBD1 TRBJ2-7 TRBV2 TGTGCCGGAGACACAGGGGGCGCGTTTAGCGGAGACTACGAGCAGTACTTC CAGDTGGAFSGDYEQYF
NA 16 TRBD2 TRBJ2-3 TRBV6-2/TRBV6-3 TGTGCCAGCAGTTACGAAGCGGGAGGGAGCACAGATACGCAGTATTTT CASSYEAGGSTDTQYF
NA 13 NA TRBJ2-3 TRBV29-1 TGCAGCGTTGAAGCTGGGCGGGCAGATACGCAGTATTTT CSVEAGRADTQYF
NA 15 NA TRBJ1-3 TRBV3-1/TRBV3-2 TGTGCCAGCAGCCAAGCACACAGGGAAGGAAACACCATATATTTT CASSQAHREGNTIYF
NA 15 NA TRBJ2-1 TRBV10-3 TGTGCCATCAGTGAAATTGGTCAGGGGACCAATGAGCAGTTCTTC CAISEIGQGTNEQFF
NA 12 NA TRBJ2-5 TRBV30 TGTGCCTCCCAGGGGGGAGGAGAGACCCAGTACTTC CASQGGGETQYF
NA 13 NA TRBJ1-5 TRBV3-1/TRBV3-2 TGTGCCAGCAGCCAAGGGAGGGAACAGCCCCAGCATTTT CASSQGREQPQHF
NA 17 TRBD2 TRBJ2-1 TRBV11-2 TGTGCCAGCAGCCCCTGGGGAGGGACTAGCGGGAGAAATGAGCAGTTCTTC CASSPWGGTSGRNEQFF
NA 14 NA TRBJ2-3 TRBV12-5 TGTGCTAGTGGTTTGGGAGGAACCACAGATACGCAGTATTTT CASGLGGTTDTQYF
NA 15 TRBD1 TRBJ2-7 TRBV23-1 TGCGCCAGCAGTCAATTGTCAGGGGGTTACTACGAGCAGTACTTC CASSQLSGGYYEQYF
NA 16 TRBD2 TRBJ2-2 TRBV6-1 TGTGCCAGCAGTGAACGCCTAGCGGGAGACACCGGGGAGCTGTTTTTT CASSERLAGDTGELFF
once 15 NA TRBJ2-1 TRBV28 TGTGCCAGCAGAACTATCCGGGAGAACTACAATGAGCAGTTCTTC CASRTIRENYNEQFF
NA 15 NA TRBJ1-5 TRBV7-2 TGTGCCAGCAGTTACCGGGACAACGGCAATCAGCCCCAGCATTTT CASSYRDNGNQPQHF
few 13 TRBD1 TRBJ1-4 TRBV2 TGTGCCAGCACCCGGGACAGGGGGGAAAAACTGTTTTTT CASTRDRGEKLFF
NA 15 NA TRBJ2-3 TRBV3-1/TRBV3-2 TGTGCCAGCAGCCAACTAGGTAGGAGCACAGATACGCAGTATTTT CASSQLGRSTDTQYF
few 17 NA TRBJ2-2 TRBV24-1 TGTGCCACCAGTGATTTGAGGGGGACGGCGAACACCGGGGAGCTGTTTTTT CATSDLRGTANTGELFF
NA 15 NA TRBJ1-1 TRBV7-3 TGTGCCAGCAGCTCCACCCGGGGGAGGGACACTGAAGCTTTCTTT CASSSTRGRDTEAFF
NA 15 NA TRBJ1-6 TRBV27 TGTGCCAGCAGTTTGATCGGAGGCACAATCTCACCCCTCCACTTT CASSLIGGTISPLHF
NA 16 NA TRBJ2-2 TRBV24-1 TGTGCCACCAGTGACTACGGACACCCGAACACCGGGGAGCTGTTTTTT CATSDYGHPNTGELFF
NA 13 NA TRBJ2-2 TRBV24-1 TGTGCCACCAGTGACCCGACAGCGAGGACGCTGTTTTTT CATSDPTARTLFF
NA 18 NA TRBJ2-1 TRBV21-1 TGTGCCAGCAGCAAGCCCCATGGGGTAGCGGGAGAGGTCAATGAGCAGTTCTTC CASSKPHGVAGEVNEQFF
NA 15 TRBD2 TRBJ2-1 TRBV4-3 TGCGCCAGCAGCCAAGTTGCGGGAGACTACAATGAGCAGTTCTTC CASSQVAGDYNEQFF
NA 15 TRBD1 TRBJ2-5 TRBV14 TGTGCCAGCAGCCAAGTCAGGGGGCCACAAGAGACCCAGTACTTC CASSQVRGPQETQYF
once 14 NA TRBJ2-7 TRBV12-1 TGTGCCAGCAGCTTTACTAGCGGGAGTGGCGAGCAGTACTTC CASSFTSGSGEQYF
NA 17 TRBD2 TRBJ2-3 TRBV3-1/TRBV3-2 TGTGCCAGCAGCCGGGCGGGACTAGCGGGGGGTACAGATACGCAGTATTTT CASSRAGLAGGTDTQYF
NA 16 TRBD2 TRBJ2-1 TRBV10-1 TGCGCCAGCAGTGAGTCGAGCGGGGACTCCTACAATGAGCAGTTCTTC CASSESSGDSYNEQFF
NA 13 NA TRBJ2-1 TRBV29-1 TGCAGCGTTGTAGTAGCGGCCTACAATGAGCAGTTCTTC CSVVVAAYNEQFF
NA 11 NA TRBJ2-1 TRBV20-1 TGCAGTGCCGCCAGGGCAAATGAGCAGTTCTTC CSAARANEQFF
NA 13 NA TRBJ2-1 TRBV24-1 TGTGCCACCAGGGAGGGTAGCGCGAATGAGCAGTTCTTC CATREGSANEQFF
NA 18 NA TRBJ2-6 TRBV5-1 TGCGCCAGCAGCTGGGACCTCGGCAGGGGATATGGGGCCAACGTCCTGACTTTC CASSWDLGRGYGANVLTF
once 16 NA TRBJ2-1 TRBV5-1 TGCGCCAGCAGCGTTGACTCGACGAGCTCCTACAATGAGCAGTTCTTC CASSVDSTSSYNEQFF
NA 13 TRBD1 TRBJ2-7 TRBV19 TGTGCCAGTAGTGCTGACAGGGGATACGAGCAGTACTTC CASSADRGYEQYF
NA 16 TRBD1 TRBJ1-3 TRBV18 TGTGCCAGCTCACCAGAGACAGGGTATTCTGGAAACACCATATATTTT CASSPETGYSGNTIYF
NA 13 TRBD1 TRBJ2-3 TRBV27 TGTGCCAGCATGAGGGGGCGCGGAGATACGCAGTATTTT CASMRGRGDTQYF
NA 16 TRBD2 TRBJ2-1 TRBV5-1 TGCGCCAGCAGCAAGGGGACTAGCGACGGGTACAATGAGCAGTTCTTC CASSKGTSDGYNEQFF
NA 15 TRBD2 TRBJ2-5 TRBV14 TGTGCCAGCAGCCAAGATCCGCTAGCGGGAGGGACCCAGTACTTC CASSQDPLAGGTQYF
NA 11 NA TRBJ1-2 TRBV6-4 TGTGCCAGCACGGTTTCCTATGGCTACACCTTC CASTVSYGYTF
NA 15 TRBD1 TRBJ1-4 TRBV7-8 TGTGCCAGCAGCTTAGAGGGACAGATTAATGAAAAACTGTTTTTT CASSLEGQINEKLFF
NA 14 TRBD1 TRBJ1-1 TRBV14 TGTGCCAGCAGCGTACAGGGGGCCTTCACTGAAGCTTTCTTT CASSVQGAFTEAFF
many 16 TRBD1 TRBJ2-1 TRBV7-2 TGTGCCAGCAGCGGCCGACAGGGGAAGGGGAGAAATGAGCAGTTCTTC CASSGRQGKGRNEQFF
NA 15 NA TRBJ2-3 TRBV29-1 TGCAGCGTTGAAGATCCTCCGGGGGGCACAGATACGCAGTATTTT CSVEDPPGGTDTQYF
NA 17 NA TRBJ1-2 TRBV6-1 TGTGCCAGCAGTGAATGGCCCAGGGGTAAGACTAACTATGGCTACACCTTC CASSEWPRGKTNYGYTF
once 17 TRBD1 TRBJ1-2 TRBV5-6 TGTGCCAGCAGCTTGACCCCTAGGACAGGGAGGAACTATGGCTACACCTTC CASSLTPRTGRNYGYTF
NA 13 TRBD1 TRBJ2-5 TRBV5-6 TGTGCCAGCAGTTCAGGGGGCCGGGAGACCCAGTACTTC CASSSGGRETQYF
NA 14 NA TRBJ2-2 TRBV24-1 TGTGCCACCAGTGATTCTAGATACACCGGGGAGCTGTTTTTT CATSDSRYTGELFF
many 13 TRBD1 TRBJ1-2 TRBV7-3 TGTGCCAGCAGCCAACAGGGGATTGATGGCTACACCTTC CASSQQGIDGYTF
NA 11 NA TRBJ2-1 TRBV6-5 TGTGCCAGCAATTCGTACAATGAGCAGTTCTTC CASNSYNEQFF
NA 17 NA TRBJ1-4 TRBV9 TGTGCCAGCAGCCCTCATGGGGGGGGCGGAACTAATGAAAAACTGTTTTTT CASSPHGGGGTNEKLFF
NA 13 NA TRBJ2-1 TRBV28 TGTGCCAGCAGTGTCCTTGCGGTCCGAGAGCAGTTCTTC CASSVLAVREQFF
NA 11 NA TRBJ2-7 TRBV2 TGTGCCAGCGAGAGCTCCTACGAGCAGTACTTC CASESSYEQYF
few 14 NA TRBJ1-2 TRBV25-1 TGTGCCAGCAGTGAACCCCTCGCGGGCTATGGCTACACCTTC CASSEPLAGYGYTF
NA 15 NA TRBJ2-2 TRBV11-1 TGTGCCAGCAGCGGTGGAGTCGCGAACACCGGGGAGCTGTTTTTT CASSGGVANTGELFF
NA 16 TRBD1 TRBJ2-6 TRBV11-2 TGTGCCAGCAGCTTAGTGACAGGGTACGGGGCCAACGTCCTGACTTTC CASSLVTGYGANVLTF